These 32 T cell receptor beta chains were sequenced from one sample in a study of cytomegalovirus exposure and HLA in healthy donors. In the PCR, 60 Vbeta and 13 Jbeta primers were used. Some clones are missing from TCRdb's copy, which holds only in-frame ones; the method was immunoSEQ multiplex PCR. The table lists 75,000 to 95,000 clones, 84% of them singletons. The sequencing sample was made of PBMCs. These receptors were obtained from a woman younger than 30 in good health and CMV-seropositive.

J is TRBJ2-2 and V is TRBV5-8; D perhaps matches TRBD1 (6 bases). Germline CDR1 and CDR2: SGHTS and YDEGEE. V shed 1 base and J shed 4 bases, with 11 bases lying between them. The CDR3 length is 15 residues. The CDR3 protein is CASSLYRVRTGELFF. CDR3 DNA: TGTGCCAGCAGCTTGTACAGGGTCCGCACCGGGGAGCTGTTTTTT.

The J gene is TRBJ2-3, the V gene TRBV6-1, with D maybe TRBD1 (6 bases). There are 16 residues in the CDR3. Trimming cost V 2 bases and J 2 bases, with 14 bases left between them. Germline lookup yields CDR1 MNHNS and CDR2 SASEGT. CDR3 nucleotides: TGTGCCAGCAGTGAACTCGTGGGGGCCTTCACAGATACGCAGTATTTT. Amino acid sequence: CASSELVGAFTDTQYF.

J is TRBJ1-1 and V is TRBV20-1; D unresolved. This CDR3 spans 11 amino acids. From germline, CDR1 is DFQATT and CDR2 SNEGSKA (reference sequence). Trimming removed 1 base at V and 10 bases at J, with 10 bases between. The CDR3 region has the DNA TGCAGTGCTAGAGCCCACCAGGCAGCTTTCTTT. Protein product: CSARAHQAAFF.

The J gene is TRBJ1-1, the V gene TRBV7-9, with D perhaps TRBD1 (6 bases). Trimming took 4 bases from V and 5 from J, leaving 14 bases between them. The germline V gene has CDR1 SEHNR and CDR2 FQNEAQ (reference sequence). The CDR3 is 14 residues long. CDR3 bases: TGTGCCAGCAGCTCCCAACAGGGAGGGACTGAAGCTTTCTTT. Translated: CASSSQQGGTEAFF.

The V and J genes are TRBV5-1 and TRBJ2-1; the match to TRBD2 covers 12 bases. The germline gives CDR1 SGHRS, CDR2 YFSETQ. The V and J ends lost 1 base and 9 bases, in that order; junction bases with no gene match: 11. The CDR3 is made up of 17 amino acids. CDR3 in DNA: TGCGCCAGCAGCTTGACGCAACTAGCGGGAGGTAGGAGTGAGCAGTTCTTC. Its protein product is CASSLTQLAGGRSEQFF.

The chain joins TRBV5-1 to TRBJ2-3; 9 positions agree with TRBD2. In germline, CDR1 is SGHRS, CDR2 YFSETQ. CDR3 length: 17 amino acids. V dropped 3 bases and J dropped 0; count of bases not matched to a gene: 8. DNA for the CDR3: TGCGCCAGCAGCTCCCAAGCGGGGGGCGTTAGCACAGATACGCAGTATTTT. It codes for CASSSQAGGVSTDTQYF.

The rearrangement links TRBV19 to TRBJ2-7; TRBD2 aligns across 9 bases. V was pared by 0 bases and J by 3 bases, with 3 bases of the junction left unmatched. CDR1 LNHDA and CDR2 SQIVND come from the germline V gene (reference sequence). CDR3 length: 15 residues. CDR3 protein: CASSIDQRGVYEQYF. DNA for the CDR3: TGTGCCAGTAGTATAGATCAGCGGGGGGTCTACGAGCAGTACTTC.

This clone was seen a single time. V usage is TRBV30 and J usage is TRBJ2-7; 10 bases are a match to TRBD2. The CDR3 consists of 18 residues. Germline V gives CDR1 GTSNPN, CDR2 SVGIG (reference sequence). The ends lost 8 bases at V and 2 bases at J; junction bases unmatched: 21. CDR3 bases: TGTGCCCTGCGCCCCGGACTAACTAGCGGGAATCACCCCTACGAGCAGTACTTC. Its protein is CALRPGLTSGNHPYEQYF.

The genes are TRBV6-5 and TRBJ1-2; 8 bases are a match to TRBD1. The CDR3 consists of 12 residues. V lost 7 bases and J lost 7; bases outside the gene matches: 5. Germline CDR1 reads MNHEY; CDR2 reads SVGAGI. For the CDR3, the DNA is TGTGCCAGCACCTCAGGGGGCACTGGCTACACCTTC. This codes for CASTSGGTGYTF.

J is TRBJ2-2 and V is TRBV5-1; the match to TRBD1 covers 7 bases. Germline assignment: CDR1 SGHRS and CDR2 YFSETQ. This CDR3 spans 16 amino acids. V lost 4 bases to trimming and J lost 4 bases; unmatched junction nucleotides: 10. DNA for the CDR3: TGCGCCAGCAGCATAAGACAGGGTCGCGGCACCGGGGAGCTGTTTTTT. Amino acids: CASSIRQGRGTGELFF.

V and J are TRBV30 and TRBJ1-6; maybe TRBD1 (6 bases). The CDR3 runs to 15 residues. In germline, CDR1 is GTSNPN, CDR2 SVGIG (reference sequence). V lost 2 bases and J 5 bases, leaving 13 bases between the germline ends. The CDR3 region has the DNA TGTGCCTGGAGTTCCGGACAGCCTGATAATTCACCCCTCCACTTT. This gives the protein CAWSSGQPDNSPLHF.

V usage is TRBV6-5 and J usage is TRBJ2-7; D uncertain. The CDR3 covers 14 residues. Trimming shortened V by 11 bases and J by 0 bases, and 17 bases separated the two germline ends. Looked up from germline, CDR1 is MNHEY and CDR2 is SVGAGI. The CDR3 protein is CAEDEVGFSYEQYF. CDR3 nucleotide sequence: TGTGCCGAGGATGAGGTAGGATTCTCCTACGAGCAGTACTTC.

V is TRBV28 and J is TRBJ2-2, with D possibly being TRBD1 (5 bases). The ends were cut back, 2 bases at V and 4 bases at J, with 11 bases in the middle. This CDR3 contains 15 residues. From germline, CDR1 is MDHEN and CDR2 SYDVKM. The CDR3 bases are TGTGCCAGCAGTTTACAAAATAGGGGCACCGGGGAGCTGTTTTTT. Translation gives CASSLQNRGTGELFF.

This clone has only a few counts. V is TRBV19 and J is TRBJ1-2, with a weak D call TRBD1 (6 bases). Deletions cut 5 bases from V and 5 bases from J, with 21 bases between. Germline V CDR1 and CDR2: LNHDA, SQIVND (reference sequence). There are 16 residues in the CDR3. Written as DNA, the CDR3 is TGTGCCAGTAGTCCCCTCAAGGGGGATTCCTATTATGGCTACACCTTC. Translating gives CASSPLKGDSYYGYTF.

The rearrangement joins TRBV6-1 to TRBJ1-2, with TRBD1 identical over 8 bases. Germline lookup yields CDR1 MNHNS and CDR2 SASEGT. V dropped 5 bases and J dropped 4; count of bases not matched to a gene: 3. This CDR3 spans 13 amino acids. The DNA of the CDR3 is TGTGCCAGCAGTACTGGACAGGGCTATGGCTACACCTTC. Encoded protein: CASSTGQGYGYTF.

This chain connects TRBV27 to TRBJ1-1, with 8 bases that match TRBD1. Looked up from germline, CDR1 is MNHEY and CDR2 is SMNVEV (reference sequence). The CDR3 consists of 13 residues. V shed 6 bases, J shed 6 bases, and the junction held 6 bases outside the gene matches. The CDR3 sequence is CASRLTGVPEAFF. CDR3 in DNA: TGTGCCAGCAGACTGACAGGGGTACCTGAAGCTTTCTTT.

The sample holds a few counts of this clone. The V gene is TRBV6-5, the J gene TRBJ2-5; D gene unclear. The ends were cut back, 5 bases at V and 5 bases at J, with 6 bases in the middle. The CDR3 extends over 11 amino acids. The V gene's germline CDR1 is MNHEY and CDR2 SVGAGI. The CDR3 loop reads CASSLLETQYF. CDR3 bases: TGTGCCAGCAGTCTCTTGGAGACCCAGTACTTC.

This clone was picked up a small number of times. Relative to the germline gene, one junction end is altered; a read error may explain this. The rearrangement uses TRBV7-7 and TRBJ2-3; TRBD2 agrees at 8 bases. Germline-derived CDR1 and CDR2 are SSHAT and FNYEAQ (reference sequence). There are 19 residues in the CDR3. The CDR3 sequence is CASSQGLVSRGGLGDTQYF. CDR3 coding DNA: TGTGCTAGCAGCCAGGGACTAGTTTCTCGTGGGGGCTTGGGAGATACGCAGTATTTT.

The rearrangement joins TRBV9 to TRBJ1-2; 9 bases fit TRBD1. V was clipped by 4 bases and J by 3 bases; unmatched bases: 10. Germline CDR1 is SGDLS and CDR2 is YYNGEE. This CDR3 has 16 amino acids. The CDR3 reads CASSSRDRVVDYGYTF. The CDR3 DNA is TGTGCCAGCAGCTCCCGGGACAGGGTTGTCGACTATGGCTACACCTTC.

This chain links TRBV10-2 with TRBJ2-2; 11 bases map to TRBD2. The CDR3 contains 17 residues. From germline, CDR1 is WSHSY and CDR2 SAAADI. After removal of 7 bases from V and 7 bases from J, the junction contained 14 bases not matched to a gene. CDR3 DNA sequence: TGCGCCAGCACCTCACTAGCGGGGGTCTCGCACGGCGGGGAGCTGTTTTTT. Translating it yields CASTSLAGVSHGGELFF.

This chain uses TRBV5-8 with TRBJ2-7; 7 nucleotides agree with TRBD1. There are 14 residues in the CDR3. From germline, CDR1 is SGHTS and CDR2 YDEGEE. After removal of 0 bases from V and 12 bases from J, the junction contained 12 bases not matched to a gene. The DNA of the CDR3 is TGTGCCAGCAGCTTGGGGGACAGACCTACGGATTGGTACTTC. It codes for CASSLGDRPTDWYF.

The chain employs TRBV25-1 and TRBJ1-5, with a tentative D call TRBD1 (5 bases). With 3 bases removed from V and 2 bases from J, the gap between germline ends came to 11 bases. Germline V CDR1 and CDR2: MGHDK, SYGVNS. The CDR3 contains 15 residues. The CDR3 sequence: CASSDSGNGNQPQHF. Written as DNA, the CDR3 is TGTGCCAGCAGTGACTCAGGGAATGGCAATCAGCCCCAGCATTTT.

The CDR3 DNA reads TGTGCCAGCAGCTTGGTGGCAGGGGACGGTGAAGCTTTCTTT. Translation gives CASSLVAGDGEAFF. This chain connects TRBV5-6 to TRBJ1-1; the D gene is possibly TRBD1 (6 bases). The CDR3 has 14 amino acids. Trimming pared 0 bases from V and 7 bases from J, leaving 13 bases between. Germline CDR1 reads SGHDT; CDR2 reads YYEEEE.

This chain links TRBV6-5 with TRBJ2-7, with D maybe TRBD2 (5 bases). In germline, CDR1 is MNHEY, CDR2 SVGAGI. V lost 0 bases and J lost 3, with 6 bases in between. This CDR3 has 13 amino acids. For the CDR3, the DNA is TGTGCCAGCAGTTACTCTGAGGGCTACGAGCAGTACTTC. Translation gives CASSYSEGYEQYF.

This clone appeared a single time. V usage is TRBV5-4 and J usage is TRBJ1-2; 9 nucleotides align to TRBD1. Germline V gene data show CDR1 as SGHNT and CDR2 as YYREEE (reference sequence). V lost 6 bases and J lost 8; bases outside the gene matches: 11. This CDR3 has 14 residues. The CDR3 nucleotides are TGTGCCAGCACCCAGTCCCGGGACAGGGACGGCTACACCTTC. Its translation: CASTQSRDRDGYTF.

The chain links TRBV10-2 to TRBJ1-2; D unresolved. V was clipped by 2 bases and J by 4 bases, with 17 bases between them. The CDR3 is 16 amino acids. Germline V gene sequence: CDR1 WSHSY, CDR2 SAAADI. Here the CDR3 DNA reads TGCGCCAGCAGTGAGGGGTTTATCGGGGAGGGCTATGGCTACACCTTC. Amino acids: CASSEGFIGEGYGYTF.

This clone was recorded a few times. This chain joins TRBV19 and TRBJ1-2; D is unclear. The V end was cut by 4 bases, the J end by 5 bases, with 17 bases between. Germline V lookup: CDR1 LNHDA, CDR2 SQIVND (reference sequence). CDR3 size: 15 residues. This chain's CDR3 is CASSTHPDLAYGYTF. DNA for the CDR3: TGTGCCAGTAGTACTCACCCAGACTTGGCATATGGCTACACCTTC.

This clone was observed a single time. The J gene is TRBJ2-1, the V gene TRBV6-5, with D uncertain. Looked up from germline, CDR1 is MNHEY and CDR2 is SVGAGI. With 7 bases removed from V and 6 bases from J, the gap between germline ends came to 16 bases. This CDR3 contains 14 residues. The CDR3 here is CASIQATPPNEQFF. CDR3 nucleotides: TGTGCCAGCATTCAGGCTACCCCTCCCAATGAGCAGTTCTTC.

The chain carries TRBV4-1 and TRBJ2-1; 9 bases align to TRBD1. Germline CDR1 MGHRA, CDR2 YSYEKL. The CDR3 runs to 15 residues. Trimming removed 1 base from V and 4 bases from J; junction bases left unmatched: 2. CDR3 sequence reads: CASSQGTGAYNEQFF. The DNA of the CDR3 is TGCGCCAGCAGCCAAGGGACAGGGGCATACAATGAGCAGTTCTTC.

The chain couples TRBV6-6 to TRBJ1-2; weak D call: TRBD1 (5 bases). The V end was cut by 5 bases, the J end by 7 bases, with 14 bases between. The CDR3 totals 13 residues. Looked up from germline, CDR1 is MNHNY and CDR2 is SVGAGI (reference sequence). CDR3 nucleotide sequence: TGTGCCAGCAGTAGACAGCCCAAGGGTGGCTACACCTTC. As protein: CASSRQPKGGYTF.

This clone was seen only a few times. The CDR3 DNA reads TGTGCCAGCAGCTCCAAAACCGGCGCCCCGGGTGGCTACACCTTC. Its translation: CASSSKTGAPGGYTF. The chain carries TRBV7-6 and TRBJ1-2; no firm D call. The germline V and J ends were trimmed by 4 bases and 7 bases, with 19 bases remaining between them. Germline assignment: CDR1 SGHVS and CDR2 FNYEAQ. This CDR3 comprises 15 residues.

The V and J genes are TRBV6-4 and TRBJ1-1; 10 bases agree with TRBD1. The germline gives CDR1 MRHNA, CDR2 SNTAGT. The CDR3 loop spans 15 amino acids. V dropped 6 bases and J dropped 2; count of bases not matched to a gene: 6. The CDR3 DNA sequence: TGTGCCAGCAGAAAGACAGGGGGCGATAACACTGAAGCTTTCTTT. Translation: CASRKTGGDNTEAFF.